This T cell receptor beta chain appears in the sequencing data of a study of graft-versus-host responses after intestinal transplantation. Across the study: Anti-thymocyte globulin induction preceded about 3 years of tacrolimus and steroid maintenance in all recipients. Study-wide results and caveats: Peak circulating GvH clone levels were associated with early post-transplant HvG declines. GvH clones were identified in recipient marrow, with some first appearing in ileum or blood.

Libraries were prepared by immunoSEQ multiplex PCR; TCRdb keeps only in-frame clonotypes and omits some of them. The table includes some 15,000 clones, 88% detected once. V was pared by 1 base and J by 1 base, with 6 bases of the junction left unmatched. Germline values: CDR1 MDHEN, CDR2 SYDVKM. The CDR3 runs 17 residues. A word on this clone: Its antigen is unknown.

The sequencing here drew on PBMCs, taken approximately 16 weeks after intestinal transplant. This TCR came from a human patient who received an intestinal transplant, so some T cells may come from the graft donor. The genes are TRBV28 and TRBJ2-3; 9 bases map to TRBD2. CDR3 in amino acids: CASSLFSSGRGTDTQYF. The CDR3 DNA is TGTGCCAGCAGTTTATTTAGTAGCGGGAGAGGCACAGATACGCAGTATTTT.